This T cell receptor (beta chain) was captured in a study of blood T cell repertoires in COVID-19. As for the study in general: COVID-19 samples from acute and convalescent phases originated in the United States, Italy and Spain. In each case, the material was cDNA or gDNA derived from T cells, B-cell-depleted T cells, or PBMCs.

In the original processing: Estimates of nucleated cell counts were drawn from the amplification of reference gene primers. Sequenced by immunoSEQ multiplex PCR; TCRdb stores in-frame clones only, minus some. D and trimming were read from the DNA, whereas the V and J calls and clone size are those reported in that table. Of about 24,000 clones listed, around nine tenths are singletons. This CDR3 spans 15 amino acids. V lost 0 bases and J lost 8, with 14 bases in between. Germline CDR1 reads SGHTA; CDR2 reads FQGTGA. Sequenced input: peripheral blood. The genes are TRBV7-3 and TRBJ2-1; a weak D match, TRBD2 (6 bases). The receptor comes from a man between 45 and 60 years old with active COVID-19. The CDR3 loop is CASSLTRDSIHEQFF. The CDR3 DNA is TGTGCCAGCAGCTTAACCCGGGACTCGATCCATGAGCAGTTCTTC.